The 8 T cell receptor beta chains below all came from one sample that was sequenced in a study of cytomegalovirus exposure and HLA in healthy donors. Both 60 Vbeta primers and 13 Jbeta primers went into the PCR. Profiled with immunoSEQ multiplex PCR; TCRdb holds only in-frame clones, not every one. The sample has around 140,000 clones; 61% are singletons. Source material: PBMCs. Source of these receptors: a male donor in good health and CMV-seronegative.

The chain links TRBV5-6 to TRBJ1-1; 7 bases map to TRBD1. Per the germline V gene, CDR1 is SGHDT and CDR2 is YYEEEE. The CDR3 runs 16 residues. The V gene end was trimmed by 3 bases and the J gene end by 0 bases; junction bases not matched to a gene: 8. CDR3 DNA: TGTGCCAGCAGCTCGGCGGGACAGCTTCTGAACACTGAAGCTTTCTTT. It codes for CASSSAGQLLNTEAFF.

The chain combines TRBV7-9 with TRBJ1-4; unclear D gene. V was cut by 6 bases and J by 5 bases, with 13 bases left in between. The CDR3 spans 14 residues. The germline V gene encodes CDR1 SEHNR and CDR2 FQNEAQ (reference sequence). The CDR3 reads CASSSGYSNEKLFF. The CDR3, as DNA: TGTGCCAGCAGTTCCGGTTATTCGAATGAAAAACTGTTTTTT.

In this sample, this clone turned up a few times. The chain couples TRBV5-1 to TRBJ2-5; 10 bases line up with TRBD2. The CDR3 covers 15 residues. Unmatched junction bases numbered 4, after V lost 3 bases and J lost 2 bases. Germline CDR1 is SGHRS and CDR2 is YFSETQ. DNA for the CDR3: TGCGCCAGCAGCTCTAGCGGGGGTTGGCAAGAGACCCAGTACTTC. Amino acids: CASSSSGGWQETQYF.

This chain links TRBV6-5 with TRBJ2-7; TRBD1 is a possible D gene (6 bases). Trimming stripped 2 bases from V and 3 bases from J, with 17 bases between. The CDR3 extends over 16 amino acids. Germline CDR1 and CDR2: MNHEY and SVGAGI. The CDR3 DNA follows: TGTGCCAGCAGTTACCACTCGCCAGGGGTTTTCTACGAGCAGTACTTC. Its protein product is CASSYHSPGVFYEQYF.

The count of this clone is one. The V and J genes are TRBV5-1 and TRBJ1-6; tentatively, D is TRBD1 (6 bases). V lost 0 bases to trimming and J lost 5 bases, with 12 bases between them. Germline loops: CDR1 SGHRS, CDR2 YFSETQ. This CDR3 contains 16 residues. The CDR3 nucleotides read TGCGCCAGCAGCTTGGAAGGGGGACCCAATAATTCACCCCTCCACTTT. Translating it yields CASSLEGGPNNSPLHF.

For the CDR3, the DNA is TGTGCCAGCAGCTTGATATCGGACAGGGGGTTTCGAAAACTGTTTTTT. Protein: CASSLISDRGFRKLFF. The chain has TRBV7-9 and TRBJ1-4, with 10 bases lining up with TRBD1. Germline V gives CDR1 SEHNR, CDR2 FQNEAQ (reference sequence). J lost 10 bases, V lost 3 bases, and 11 bases had no gene match. The CDR3 length is 16 residues.

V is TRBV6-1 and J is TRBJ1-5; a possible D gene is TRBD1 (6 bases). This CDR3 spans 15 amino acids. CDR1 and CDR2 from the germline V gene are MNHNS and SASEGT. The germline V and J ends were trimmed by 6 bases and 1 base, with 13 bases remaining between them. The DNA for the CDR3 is TGTGCCAGCAGCCCCTACACAGGGAGCAATCAGCCCCAGCATTTT. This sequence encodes CASSPYTGSNQPQHF.

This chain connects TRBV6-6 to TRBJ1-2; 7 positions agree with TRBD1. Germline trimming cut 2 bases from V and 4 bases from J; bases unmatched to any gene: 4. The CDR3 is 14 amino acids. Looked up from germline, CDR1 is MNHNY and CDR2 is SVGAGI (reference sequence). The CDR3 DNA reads TGTGCCAGCAGTTACCAAGGGGGCGCCTATGGCTACACCTTC. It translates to CASSYQGGAYGYTF.